The rows below give T cell receptor beta chains drawn from one sample of a study of glioma-infiltrating T cells. TCRdb ran MiXCR on the multiplex PCR reads and lists one entry per CDR3 protein. This sample has tens of thousands of distinct CDR3 sequences, with about 37% found just once. Sequenced sample: glioma tissue, nonneoplastic brain tissue, or PBMCs (not recorded which). The receptors were sampled from a human donor with low-grade glioma or glioblastoma, undergoing nonglioma brain surgery, or in good health (not recorded which). Both conserved end residues are part of each CDR3. The order of the fields is J gene, V gene, D gene, clone size, CDR3 protein, CDR3 DNA. The D gene is left open where the match is weak. Not every row has a clone size; where given, it reads once, few, many or a size class.

J: TRBJ2-1
V: TRBV27
D: NA
size: NA
CDR3: CTSSLSGTLYEQFF
DNA: TGCACCAGCAGTTTATCTGGGACTCTCTATGAGCAGTTCTTC

J: TRBJ2-1
V: TRBV4-1
D: TRBD2
size: NA
CDR3: CASSFGREGPDNEQFF
DNA: TGCGCCAGCAGCTTTGGTCGGGAGGGCCCTGACAATGAGCAGTTCTTC

J: TRBJ2-1
V: TRBV11-2
D: NA
size: NA
CDR3: CASSLEYGSYNEQFF
DNA: TGTGCCAGCAGCTTAGAATACGGATCCTACAATGAGCAGTTCTTC

J: TRBJ2-7
V: TRBV4-1
D: TRBD1
size: NA
CDR3: CASSQEDRGKYEQYF
DNA: TGCGCCAGCAGCCAAGAGGACAGGGGGAAGTACGAGCAGTACTTC

J: TRBJ1-1
V: TRBV7-3
D: NA
size: many
CDR3: CASSPGVGSRTEAFF
DNA: TGTGCCAGCAGCCCGGGGGTCGGGAGTCGAACTGAAGCTTTCTTT

J: TRBJ2-7
V: TRBV7-6
D: NA
size: NA
CDR3: CARSLVSRSGLQPYEQYF
DNA: TGTGCCAGAAGCTTAGTTAGTCGGTCCGGGCTCCAACCCTACGAGCAGTACTTC

J: TRBJ2-1
V: TRBV29-1
D: TRBD1
size: many
CDR3: CSVFTTGSYNEQFF
DNA: TGCAGCGTTTTCACGACAGGGTCCTACAATGAGCAGTTCTTC

J: TRBJ2-3
V: TRBV30
D: TRBD1
size: NA
CDR3: CAWRTGGLVDTQYF
DNA: TGTGCCTGGCGGACAGGGGGCCTAGTAGATACGCAGTATTTT

J: TRBJ2-3
V: TRBV5-1
D: NA
size: many
CDR3: CASSLVPGGVTDTQYF
DNA: TGCGCCAGCAGCTTGGTCCCCGGGGGCGTCACAGATACGCAGTATTTT

J: TRBJ2-1
V: TRBV11-2
D: NA
size: NA
CDR3: CASTRLAGRSSYNEHFF
DNA: TGTGCCAGCACCCGACTGGCGGGCCGGAGCTCCTACAATGAGCATTTCTTC

J: TRBJ2-7
V: TRBV7-8
D: NA
size: many
CDR3: CASSKGSLYEQYF
DNA: TGTGCCAGCAGCAAGGGCAGCCTCTACGAGCAGTACTTC

J: TRBJ2-3
V: TRBV20-1
D: NA
size: NA
CDR3: CNASGVDADTQYF
DNA: TGCAATGCTTCAGGCGTAGACGCAGATACGCAGTATTTT

J: TRBJ2-7
V: TRBV24-1
D: NA
size: many
CDR3: CATEDSYEQYF
DNA: TGTGCCACCGAGGACAGCTACGAGCAGTACTTC

J: TRBJ1-4
V: TRBV7-9
D: NA
size: many
CDR3: CASSSRLKAEKLFF
DNA: TGTGCCAGCAGCTCCCGTCTGAAGGCTGAAAAACTGTTTTTT

J: TRBJ1-1
V: TRBV6-1
D: NA
size: many
CDR3: CASTSWPRVLEAFF
DNA: TGTGCCAGCACCTCATGGCCGCGCGTCCTTGAAGCTTTCTTT

J: TRBJ2-1
V: TRBV6-1
D: NA
size: many
CDR3: CASLETYNEQFF
DNA: TGTGCCAGCCTGGAGACCTACAATGAGCAGTTCTTC

J: TRBJ1-1
V: TRBV14
D: TRBD1
size: many
CDR3: CASSQARRQGAMGLNTEAFF
DNA: TGTGCCAGCAGCCAAGCCAGGAGACAGGGGGCGATGGGGCTGAACACTGAAGCTTTCTTT

J: TRBJ2-7
V: TRBV19
D: NA
size: NA
CDR3: CASNDGQNRDEQYF
DNA: TGTGCCAGTAACGACGGACAGAATAGGGATGAGCAGTACTTC

J: TRBJ1-1
V: TRBV7-9
D: NA
size: many
CDR3: CASSGLGVEAFF
DNA: TGTGCCAGCTCTGGGTTGGGTGTCGAAGCTTTCTTT

J: TRBJ2-1
V: TRBV5-1
D: NA
size: many
CDR3: CASSRTSHPSYNEQFF
DNA: TGCGCCAGCAGCCGAACTAGCCATCCTTCTTACAATGAGCAGTTCTTC

J: TRBJ2-3
V: TRBV7-2
D: NA
size: many
CDR3: CASSLVSSGTDTQYF
DNA: TGTGCCAGCAGCTTAGTTAGTTCGGGCACAGATACGCAGTATTTT

J: TRBJ2-2
V: TRBV7-2
D: TRBD1
size: many
CDR3: CASSGRGQGAPPGELFF
DNA: TGTGCCAGCAGCGGACGAGGGCAGGGGGCGCCTCCCGGGGAGCTGTTTTTT